This T cell receptor (beta chain) comes out of a study of T cells expressing NK-cell markers. Overall study context: TCR beta repertoires came from sorted CD3+CD56+NKG2C+, CD3+CD56+NKG2C- and CD3+CD56-NKG2C+ T cells. Study results and limitations: These clonotypes additionally ranked first within the CD3+CD56-NKG2C+ fraction of a few donors.

Regarding this clonotype: Its target is not known.

This CDR3 is 16 amino acids long. The V gene's germline CDR1 is SGHTA and CDR2 FQGNSA. TCRdb re-called the 5' RACE reads and catalogs CDR3 proteins one per entry, DNA excluded. Recorded for this sample: about 440,000 distinct CDR3 sequences. The chain is built from TRBV7-2 and TRBJ2-2; TCRdb names TRBD1, which stays unverified in the absence of DNA. The sequencing sample was made of blood T cells: a sorted CD56 or NKG2C T cell subset, CD4+ or CD8+ T cells, or bulk PBMC T cells (not recorded which). This TCR was sampled from a woman between 18 and 70 years old in good health. The CDR3 is CASSLQFRPRRGELFF.